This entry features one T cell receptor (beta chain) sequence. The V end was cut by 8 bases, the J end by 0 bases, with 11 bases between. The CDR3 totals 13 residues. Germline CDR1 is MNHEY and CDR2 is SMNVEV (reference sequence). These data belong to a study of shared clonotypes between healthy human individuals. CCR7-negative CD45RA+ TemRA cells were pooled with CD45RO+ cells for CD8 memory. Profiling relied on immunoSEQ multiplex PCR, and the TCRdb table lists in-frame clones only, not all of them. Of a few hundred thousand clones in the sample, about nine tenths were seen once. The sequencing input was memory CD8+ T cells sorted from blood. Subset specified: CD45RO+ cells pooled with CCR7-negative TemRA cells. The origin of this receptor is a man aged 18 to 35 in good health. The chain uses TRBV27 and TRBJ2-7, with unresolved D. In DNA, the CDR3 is TGTGCCAGCGTGGCGTCGAGCTCCTACGAGCAGTACTTC. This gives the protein CASVASSSYEQYF.